One sample yielded the 5 T cell receptor beta chains listed below, sequenced in a study of cytomegalovirus exposure and HLA in healthy donors. Primers included in the PCR were 60 Vbeta and 13 Jbeta primers. Some clones are missing from TCRdb's copy, which holds only in-frame ones; the method was immunoSEQ multiplex PCR. The table shows some 150,000 clones, with over 65% occurring only once. The sample taken for sequencing was PBMCs. These receptors all come from a man younger than 45 in good health and CMV-seronegative.

V gene TRBV27 combines with J gene TRBJ2-5; TRBD1 matches 7 bases. The ends lost 3 bases at V and 5 bases at J; junction bases unmatched: 6. Per the germline V gene, CDR1 is MNHEY and CDR2 is SMNVEV (reference sequence). The CDR3 runs 14 residues. CDR3 coding DNA: TGTGCCAGCAGTTTGACAGGGAACGGGGAGACCCAGTACTTC. This codes for CASSLTGNGETQYF.

The chain combines TRBV7-6 with TRBJ2-5, with 10 bases lining up with TRBD1. The CDR3 totals 15 residues. V shed 5 bases and J 5 bases; nucleotides not matched to a gene: 8. CDR1 and CDR2 from the germline V gene are SGHVS and FNYEAQ. This CDR3 reads CASSRGTGVAETQYF. The CDR3 region has the DNA TGTGCCAGCAGCCGAGGGACAGGGGTGGCGGAGACCCAGTACTTC.

For the CDR3, the DNA is TGTGCCAGCAGCTTACGAGCAGCCAGGGGCTCCTACGAGCAGTACTTC. The encoded protein is CASSLRAARGSYEQYF. This rearrangement joins TRBV7-6 to TRBJ2-7; tentative D call: TRBD1 (6 bases). Deletions cut 2 bases from V and 0 bases from J, with 14 bases between. Germline assignment: CDR1 SGHVS and CDR2 FNYEAQ. The CDR3 spans 16 residues.

CDR3 DNA: TGTGCCAGCAGCTTAGGGACAGATAGCAATCAGCCCCAGCATTTT. Amino acids: CASSLGTDSNQPQHF. This chain joins TRBV7-6 and TRBJ1-5; TRBD1 might be the D (6 bases). V lost 1 base and J 0 bases, leaving 7 bases between the germline ends. This CDR3 has 15 amino acids. Germline values: CDR1 SGHVS, CDR2 FNYEAQ.

The genes are TRBV30 and TRBJ1-6, with 7 bases fitting TRBD1. With 4 bases clipped from V and 7 bases from J, the junction kept 4 bases outside the gene matches. The CDR3 extends over 13 amino acids. Germline V CDR1 and CDR2: GTSNPN, SVGIG (reference sequence). CDR3 bases: TGTGCCTGGACGAGGGGGCTGAATTCACCCCTCCACTTT. This gives the protein CAWTRGLNSPLHF.